The 2 T cell receptor beta chains in this list originate from one sample, sequenced in a study of post-analysis software for immune sequencing data. Study-wide findings and caveats: Patients showed TRBV5-6, TRBV5-1 and TRBV20-1 among a handful of TRBV segments more frequent than in controls.

No cognate antigen is known for these TCRs. Unique molecular identifiers tagged the TCR beta cDNA libraries. TCRdb re-called the PCR reads with MiXCR, one entry per CDR3 protein. The top ten hold less than 1.6% of the sample, which has around 180,000 distinct CDR3 sequences, about 30% seen once. The sequenced sample consisted of blood. All receptors come from a girl aged 5 to 17 with multiple sclerosis.

This clonotype showed up many times. The V call is TRBV25-1, the J call TRBJ2-1; D possibly matches TRBD1 or TRBD2 (5 bases each). V lost 4 bases to trimming and J lost 9 bases, with 22 bases between them. Germline CDR1 MGHDK, CDR2 SYGVNS. The CDR3 covers 16 residues. CDR3 loop: CASSAREGSFRSEQFF. The DNA of the CDR3 is TGTGCCAGCAGTGCTCGTGAGGGGTCGTTTCGATCTGAGCAGTTCTTC.

This clonotype was detected many times. V is TRBV12-3 or TRBV12-4 and J is TRBJ2-1, with TRBD2 as a possible D gene (6 bases). This CDR3 region has 14 residues. V lost 3 bases, J lost 4 bases, and 10 bases lay in between. The CDR3 region has the DNA TGTGCCAGCAGTTTCTTTGCGGGGTACAATGAGCAGTTCTTC. Amino acid sequence: CASSFFAGYNEQFF.